Described below is a single TCR beta chain sequence and its context. Its antigen is still unknown. CDR1 is DFQATT, CDR2 SNEGSKA, per germline (reference sequence). The CDR3 loop spans 11 amino acids. V lost 6 bases and J lost 5, with 10 bases in between. These data belong to a study of a mutant IDH1 vaccine in newly diagnosed glioma. Across the whole study: Patients got their first vaccination 4-6 weeks after radiotherapy alone, or with temozolomide cycles. V12 took place at week 35, and V13 at week 47. Study-level results: There seemed to be no relation between pseudoprogression and changes in top peripheral T cell clonotypes.

Sample time point: week 35, safety follow-up. Every vaccine dose comprised 300 ug of mutant IDH1 20-mer peptide plus topical imiquimod. The patients received vaccinations eight times, in weeks 1, 3, 5, 7, 11, 15, 19 and 23. The repertoire was sequenced with immunoSEQ multiplex PCR; TCRdb's copy has only in-frame clones and lacks some. Among about 40,000 clones, 75% to 85% were seen once, and the ten largest hold under 6%. This specimen consisted of PBMCs, obtained from a glioma patient whose treatment included an IDH1 peptide vaccine. The source is a woman aged 45-65 years with glioma. The chain joins TRBV20-1 to TRBJ1-1; D call uncertain. CDR3 sequence (DNA): TGCAGTGCCACCACGTATACTGAAGCTTTCTTT. Its translation is CSATTYTEAFF.